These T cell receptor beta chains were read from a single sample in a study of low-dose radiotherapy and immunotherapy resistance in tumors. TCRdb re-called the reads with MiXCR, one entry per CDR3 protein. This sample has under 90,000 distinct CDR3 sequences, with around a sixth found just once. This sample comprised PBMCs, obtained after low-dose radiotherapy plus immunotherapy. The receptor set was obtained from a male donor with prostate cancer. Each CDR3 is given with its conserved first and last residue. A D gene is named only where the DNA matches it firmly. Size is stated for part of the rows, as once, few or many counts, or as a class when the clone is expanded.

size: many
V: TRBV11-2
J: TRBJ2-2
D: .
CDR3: CASSLEAGELFF
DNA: TGTGCCAGCAGCTTAGAAGCCGGGGAGCTGTTTTTT

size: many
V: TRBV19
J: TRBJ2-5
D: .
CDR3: CASTEQGQETQYF
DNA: TGTGCCAGTACAGAACAGGGTCAAGAGACCCAGTACTTC

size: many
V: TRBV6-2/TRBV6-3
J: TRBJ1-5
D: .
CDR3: CASSFAGPGQPQHF
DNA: TGTGCCAGCAGTTTCGCGGGACCCGGGCAGCCCCAGCATTTT

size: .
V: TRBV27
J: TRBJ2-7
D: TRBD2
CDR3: CASSRHPGTSGRVAYEQYF
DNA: TGTGCCAGCAGTCGCCACCCCGGGACTAGCGGGAGAGTGGCCTACGAGCAGTACTTC

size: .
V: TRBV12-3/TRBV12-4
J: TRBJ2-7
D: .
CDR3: CASSFNWRTYEQYF
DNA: TGTGCCAGCAGTTTTAATTGGCGGACCTACGAGCAGTACTTC

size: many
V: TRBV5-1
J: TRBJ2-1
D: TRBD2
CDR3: CASSLVGSGGSSYNEQFF
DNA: TGCGCCAGCAGCTTGGTTGGTAGCGGGGGCAGCTCCTACAATGAGCAGTTCTTC

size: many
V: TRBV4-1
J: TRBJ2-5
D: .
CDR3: CASSPARGGETQYF
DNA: TGCGCCAGCAGCCCAGCGCGGGGAGGAGAGACCCAGTACTTC

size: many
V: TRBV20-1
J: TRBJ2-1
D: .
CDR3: CSASPPVAAYNEQFF
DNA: TGCAGTGCCAGCCCCCCCGTTGCCGCCTACAATGAGCAGTTCTTC

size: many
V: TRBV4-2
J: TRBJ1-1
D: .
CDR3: CASSLETMNTEAFF
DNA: TGTGCCAGCAGCTTAGAGACGATGAACACTGAAGCTTTCTTT

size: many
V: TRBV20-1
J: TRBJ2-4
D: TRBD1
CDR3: CSADRALAKNIQYF
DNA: TGCAGTGCTGACAGGGCTCTAGCCAAAAACATTCAGTACTTC

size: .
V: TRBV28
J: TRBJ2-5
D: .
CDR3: CASSLAGHQETQYF
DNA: TGTGCCAGCAGTTTAGCGGGACACCAAGAGACCCAGTACTTC

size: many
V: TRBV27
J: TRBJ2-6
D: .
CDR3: CASRNSGANVLTF
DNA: TGTGCCAGCAGAAACTCTGGGGCCAACGTCCTGACTTTC

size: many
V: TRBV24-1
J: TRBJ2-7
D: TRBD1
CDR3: CATSDTGQGREQYF
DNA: TGTGCCACCAGTGATACGGGACAGGGGCGGGAGCAGTACTTC

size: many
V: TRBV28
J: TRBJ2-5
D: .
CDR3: CASSPGLRFQETQYF
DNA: TGTGCCAGCAGTCCGGGACTGCGCTTCCAAGAGACCCAGTACTTC

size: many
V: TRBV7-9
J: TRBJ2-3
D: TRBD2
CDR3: CASSLLAGETDTQYF
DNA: TGTGCCAGCAGCCTACTAGCGGGAGAGACAGATACGCAGTATTTT

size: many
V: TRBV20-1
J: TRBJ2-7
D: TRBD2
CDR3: CSASGTSGRRSSEQYF
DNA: TGCAGTGCTTCCGGGACTAGCGGGAGACGGTCGAGTGAGCAGTACTTC

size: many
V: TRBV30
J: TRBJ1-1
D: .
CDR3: CAWSAEGPTEAFF
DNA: TGTGCCTGGAGTGCCGAAGGGCCCACTGAAGCTTTCTTT

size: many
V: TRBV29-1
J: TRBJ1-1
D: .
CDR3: CSVEVEGFGTEAFF
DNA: TGCAGCGTTGAAGTGGAAGGGTTTGGCACTGAAGCTTTCTTT

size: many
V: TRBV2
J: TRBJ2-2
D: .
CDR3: CASREGTTNTGELFF
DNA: TGTGCCAGCAGAGAAGGGACGACAAACACCGGGGAGCTGTTTTTT

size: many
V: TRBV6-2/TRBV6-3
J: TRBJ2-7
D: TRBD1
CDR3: CASSYSYRGPRSYEQYF
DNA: TGTGCCAGCAGTTACAGCTACAGGGGGCCTAGGAGCTACGAGCAGTACTTC

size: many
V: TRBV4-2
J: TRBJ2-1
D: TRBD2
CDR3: CASSQDPPGLAGLGNNEQFF
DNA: TGTGCCAGCAGCCAAGACCCTCCGGGACTAGCGGGATTAGGCAACAATGAGCAGTTCTTC

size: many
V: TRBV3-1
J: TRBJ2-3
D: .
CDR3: CASSQDPFGGRADTQYF
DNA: TGTGCCAGCAGCCAAGACCCATTTGGGGGGCGGGCAGATACGCAGTATTTT

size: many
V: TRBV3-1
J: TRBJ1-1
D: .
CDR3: CASSQARANTEAFF
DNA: TGTGCCAGCAGCCAAGCCAGAGCGAACACTGAAGCTTTCTTT

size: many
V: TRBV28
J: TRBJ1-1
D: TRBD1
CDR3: CASRTTGGLAEAFF
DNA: TGTGCCAGCAGAACGACAGGGGGCCTCGCTGAAGCTTTCTTT

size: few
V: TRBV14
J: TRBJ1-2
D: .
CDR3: CASSQESGYTF
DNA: TGTGCCAGCAGCCAAGAGTCGGGCTACACCTTC

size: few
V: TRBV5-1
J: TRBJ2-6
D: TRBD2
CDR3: CASSLPTSGRTGVSRSGANVLTF
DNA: TGCGCCAGCAGCCTACCGACTAGCGGGAGAACTGGTGTGTCGCGCTCTGGGGCCAACGTCCTGACTTTC

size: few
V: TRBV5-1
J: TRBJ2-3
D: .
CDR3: CASSSTQGADTQYF
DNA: TGCGCCAGCAGCTCAACCCAAGGGGCAGATACGCAGTATTTT

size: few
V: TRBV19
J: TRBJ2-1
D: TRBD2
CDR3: CASTPGGRAFREQFF
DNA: TGTGCCAGTACCCCTGGAGGGAGGGCATTTAGAGAGCAGTTCTTC

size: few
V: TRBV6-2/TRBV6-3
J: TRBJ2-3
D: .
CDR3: CASSSSGARTDTQYF
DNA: TGTGCCAGCAGTTCGAGCGGAGCCCGCACAGATACGCAGTATTTT

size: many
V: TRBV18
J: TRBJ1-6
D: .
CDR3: CASSPPGLYNSPLHF
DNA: TGTGCCAGCTCACCACCTGGCCTCTATAATTCACCCCTCCACTTT

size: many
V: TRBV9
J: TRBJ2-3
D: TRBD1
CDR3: CASSLGDRVTDTQYF
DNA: TGTGCCAGCAGTTTGGGGGACAGAGTAACAGATACGCAGTATTTT

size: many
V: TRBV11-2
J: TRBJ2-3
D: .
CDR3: CASSLDRPQDTQYF
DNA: TGTGCCAGCAGCTTAGACAGACCCCAGGATACGCAGTATTTT

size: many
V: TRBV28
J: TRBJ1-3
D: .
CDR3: CASTLVPGHSGNTIYF
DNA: TGTGCCAGCACCCTGGTACCGGGGCACTCTGGAAACACCATATATTTT

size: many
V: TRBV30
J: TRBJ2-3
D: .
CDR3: CAWSPGHRTDTQYF
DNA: TGTGCCTGGAGTCCTGGACACCGCACAGATACGCAGTATTTT

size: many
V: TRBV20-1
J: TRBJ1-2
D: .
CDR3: CSARTGTDGYTF
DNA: TGCAGTGCTCGAACCGGGACGGATGGCTACACCTTC

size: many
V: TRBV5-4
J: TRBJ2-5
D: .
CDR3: CASSLFGAETQYF
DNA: TGTGCCAGCAGCTTGTTTGGGGCGGAGACCCAGTACTTC

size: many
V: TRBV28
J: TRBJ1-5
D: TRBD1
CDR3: CASFRQGGNQPQHF
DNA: TGTGCCAGCTTCAGACAGGGGGGCAATCAGCCCCAGCATTTT

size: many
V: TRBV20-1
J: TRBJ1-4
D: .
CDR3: CSAGGGVGEKLFF
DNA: TGCAGTGCTGGGGGGGGGGTAGGAGAAAAACTGTTTTTT

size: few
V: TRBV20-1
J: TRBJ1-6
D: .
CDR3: CSARDGQGDSPLHF
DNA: TGCAGTGCTAGAGATGGCCAGGGAGATTCACCCCTCCACTTT

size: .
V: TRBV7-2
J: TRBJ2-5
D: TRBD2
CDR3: CASSRSGKAETQYF
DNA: TGTGCCAGCAGCCGTAGCGGGAAGGCTGAGACCCAGTACTTC

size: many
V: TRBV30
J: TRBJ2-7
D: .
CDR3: CAWNFASEQYF
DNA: TGTGCCTGGAATTTCGCGTCCGAGCAGTACTTC

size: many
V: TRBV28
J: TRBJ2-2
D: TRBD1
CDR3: CASSSNYNYRGSGELFF
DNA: TGTGCCAGCAGTTCCAATTACAATTACAGGGGTTCCGGGGAGCTGTTTTTT

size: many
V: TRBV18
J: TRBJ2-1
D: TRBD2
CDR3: CASSPTSGAYNEQFF
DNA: TGTGCCAGCTCGCCAACTAGCGGCGCCTACAATGAGCAGTTCTTC

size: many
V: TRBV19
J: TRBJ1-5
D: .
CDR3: CASRTSGGRGSDNQPQHF
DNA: TGTGCCAGCAGAACTTCTGGCGGCAGGGGATCCGACAATCAGCCCCAGCATTTT

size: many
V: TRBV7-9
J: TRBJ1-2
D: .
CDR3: CASSLGADGYTF
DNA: TGTGCCAGCAGCTTAGGGGCTGACGGCTACACCTTC

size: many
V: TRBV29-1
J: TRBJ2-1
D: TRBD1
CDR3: CSVSGTGGASYNEQFF
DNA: TGCAGCGTTTCCGGGACAGGGGGCGCTTCCTACAATGAGCAGTTCTTC

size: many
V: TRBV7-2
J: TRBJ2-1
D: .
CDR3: CASIPGRQGGNEQFF
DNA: TGTGCCAGCATCCCAGGGAGGCAGGGAGGAAATGAGCAGTTCTTC

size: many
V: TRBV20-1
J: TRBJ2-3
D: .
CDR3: CSATPGYGSDTQYF
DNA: TGCAGTGCTACCCCAGGTTATGGATCAGATACGCAGTATTTT

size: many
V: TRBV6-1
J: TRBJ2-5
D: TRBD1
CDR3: CASRAGGAETQYF
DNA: TGTGCCAGCAGGGCAGGGGGCGCGGAGACCCAGTACTTC

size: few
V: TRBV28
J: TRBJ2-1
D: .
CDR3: CASLRASAPMEQFF
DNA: TGTGCCAGCCTTCGAGCTAGCGCCCCGATGGAGCAGTTCTTC

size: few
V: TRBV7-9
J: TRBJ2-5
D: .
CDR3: CASSKPGSETQYF
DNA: TGTGCCAGCAGCAAACCGGGTTCGGAGACCCAGTACTTC

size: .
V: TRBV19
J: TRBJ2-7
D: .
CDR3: CASSCTGSSYEQYF
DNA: TGTGCCAGTAGTTGCACAGGGAGTTCCTACGAGCAGTACTTC